This passage covers 10 T cell receptor beta chains from one sample sequenced in a study of response to subunit inactivated influenza vaccine. TCRdb re-called the RT-PCR reads through MiXCR, storing one row per CDR3 protein. The repertoire holds about 780,000 distinct CDR3 sequences, around a sixth seen once, with approximately 10% in the top ten. The sample consisted of PBMCs from blood, taken 5 days after vaccination. These receptors all stem from a middle-aged man who received an inactivated influenza vaccine.

This clonotype was seen only a few times. The V call is TRBV27, the J call TRBJ1-2, with a possible D match to TRBD1 (6 bases). CDR3 length: 14 amino acids. Germline CDR1 MNHEY, CDR2 SMNVEV (reference sequence). Trimming removed 4 bases at V and 7 bases at J, with 16 bases between. CDR3 residues: CASSSYTGMGGYTF. DNA for the CDR3: TGTGCCAGCAGTTCATATACAGGGATGGGTGGCTACACCTTC.

The CDR3 spells CSARDPGGNTEAFF. The CDR3 nucleotides read TGCAGTGCTAGAGATCCCGGTGGGAACACTGAAGCTTTCTTT. The genes are TRBV20-1 and TRBJ1-1; D is ambiguous. The ends were cut back, 0 bases at V and 1 base at J, with 9 bases in the middle. Germline V gene sequence: CDR1 DFQATT, CDR2 SNEGSKA (reference sequence). This CDR3 contains 14 residues.

This clonotype was picked up a small number of times. The V call is TRBV6-5, the J call TRBJ1-5; D remains unclear. This CDR3 region has 15 residues. Trimming removed 2 bases at V and 2 bases at J, with 10 bases between. From germline, CDR1 is MNHEY and CDR2 SVGAGI. CDR3 loop: CASSYDSKGNQPQHF. In DNA, the CDR3 is TGTGCCAGCAGTTACGACTCAAAGGGCAATCAGCCCCAGCATTTT.

This clonotype was seen only a few times. The V and J genes are TRBV4-3 and TRBJ2-1; D remains ambiguous. This CDR3 spans 15 amino acids. V was cut by 0 bases and J by 9 bases, with 15 bases left in between. CDR1 and CDR2 from the germline V gene are LGHNA and YSLEER. CDR3 region: CASSQDLFDLGEQFF. CDR3 in DNA: TGCGCCAGCAGCCAAGATCTCTTCGACCTGGGTGAGCAGTTCTTC.

This sequence joins TRBV4-2 and TRBJ2-7, with D perhaps TRBD2 (6 bases). This CDR3 is 15 amino acids long. Germline V lookup: CDR1 LGHNA, CDR2 YNFKEQ. V was trimmed by 0 bases and J by 5 bases, leaving 14 bases between them. CDR3 bases: TGTGCCAGCAGCCAAGACGTGCGGGGCGGAAACGAGCAGTACTTC. It translates to CASSQDVRGGNEQYF.

At least ten counts were recorded for this clonotype. The chain employs TRBV29-1 and TRBJ2-5; D remains unclear. CDR3 length equals 12 residues. Germline CDR1 reads SQVTM; CDR2 reads ANQGSEA. Trimming shortened V by 4 bases and J by 1 base, and 7 bases separated the two germline ends. In DNA, the CDR3 is TGCAGCGTTGGAGCAGTCCAAGAGACCCAGTACTTC. Protein sequence: CSVGAVQETQYF.

In this sample, this clonotype turned up a few times. The J gene is TRBJ2-2, the V gene TRBV5-6; D is perhaps TRBD1 (5 bases). Germline V lookup: CDR1 SGHDT, CDR2 YYEEEE. Deletions cut 3 bases from V and 1 base from J, with 19 bases between. This CDR3 is 18 amino acids long. The CDR3 sequence: CASSWRAQGQMNTGELFF. In DNA, the CDR3 is TGTGCCAGCAGCTGGCGCGCCCAGGGTCAAATGAACACCGGGGAGCTGTTTTTT.

This clonotype was seen more than once but under ten times. The genes are TRBV21-1 and TRBJ2-1; the D call of TRBD2 is as the table states it, not checked on the DNA. TRBV21-1 is a known pseudogene. This CDR3 spans 15 amino acids. The CDR3 region has the DNA TGTGCCAGCAGCACCAGACTAGCGGTACACAATGAGCAGTTCTTC. This translates into CASSTRLAVHNEQFF.

The chain combines TRBV7-9 with TRBJ2-3; weak D call: TRBD1 (5 bases). Trimming stripped 1 base from V and 4 bases from J, with 6 bases between. The CDR3 totals 13 residues. CDR1 is SEHNR and CDR2 is FQNEAQ in the germline V gene (reference sequence). The CDR3 DNA is TGTGCCAGCAGCTTAGTGGGGCCAGATACGCAGTATTTT. It is translated as CASSLVGPDTQYF.

This rearrangement joins TRBV4-2 to TRBJ2-5; 9 bases map to TRBD2. CDR1 and CDR2 (germline): LGHNA, YNFKEQ. CDR3 size: 18 residues. V gave up 0 bases and J gave up 5 bases; unmatched junction bases: 13. In DNA, the CDR3 is TGTGCCAGCAGCCAAGATGGGCCGGCTAGCGGGGTTGTGGAGACCCAGTACTTC. Translation: CASSQDGPASGVVETQYF.